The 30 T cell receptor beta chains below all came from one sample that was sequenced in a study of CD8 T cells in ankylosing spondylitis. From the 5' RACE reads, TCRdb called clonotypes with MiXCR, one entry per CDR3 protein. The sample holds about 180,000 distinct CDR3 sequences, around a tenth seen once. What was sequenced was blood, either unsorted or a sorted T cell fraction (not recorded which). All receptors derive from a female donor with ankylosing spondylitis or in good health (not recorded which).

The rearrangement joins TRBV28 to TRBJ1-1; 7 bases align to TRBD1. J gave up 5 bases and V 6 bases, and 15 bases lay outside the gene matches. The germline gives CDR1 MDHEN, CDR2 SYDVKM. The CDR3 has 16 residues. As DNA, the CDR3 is TGTGCCAGCAGCTCCCCCCGACAGGGTCGGAGAACTGAAGCTTTCTTT. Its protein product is CASSSPRQGRRTEAFF.

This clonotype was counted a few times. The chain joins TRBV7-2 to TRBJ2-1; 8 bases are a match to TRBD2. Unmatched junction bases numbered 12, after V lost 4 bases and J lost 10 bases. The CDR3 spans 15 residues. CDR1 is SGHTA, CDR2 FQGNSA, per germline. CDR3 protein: CASSSGGAGVNEQFF. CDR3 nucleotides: TGTGCCAGCAGCTCGGGGGGGGCGGGAGTCAACGAGCAGTTCTTC.

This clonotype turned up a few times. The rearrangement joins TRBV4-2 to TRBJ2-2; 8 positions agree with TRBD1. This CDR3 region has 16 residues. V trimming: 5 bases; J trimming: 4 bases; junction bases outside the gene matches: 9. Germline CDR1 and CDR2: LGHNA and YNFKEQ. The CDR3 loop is CASSSLGQAVTGELFF. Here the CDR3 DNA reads TGTGCCAGCAGCTCCTTGGGACAGGCAGTCACCGGGGAGCTGTTTTTT.

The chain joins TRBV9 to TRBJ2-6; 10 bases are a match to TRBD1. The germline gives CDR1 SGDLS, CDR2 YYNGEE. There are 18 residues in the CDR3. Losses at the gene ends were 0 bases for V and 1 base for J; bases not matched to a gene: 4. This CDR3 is CASSVGQGATSGANVLTF. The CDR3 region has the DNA TGTGCCAGCAGCGTAGGACAGGGGGCGACGTCTGGGGCCAACGTCCTGACTTTC.

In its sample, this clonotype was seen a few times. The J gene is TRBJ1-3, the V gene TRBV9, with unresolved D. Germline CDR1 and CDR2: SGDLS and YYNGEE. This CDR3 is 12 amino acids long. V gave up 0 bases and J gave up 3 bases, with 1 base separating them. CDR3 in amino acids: CASSVDGNTIYF. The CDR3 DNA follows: TGTGCCAGCAGCGTAGATGGAAACACCATATATTTT.

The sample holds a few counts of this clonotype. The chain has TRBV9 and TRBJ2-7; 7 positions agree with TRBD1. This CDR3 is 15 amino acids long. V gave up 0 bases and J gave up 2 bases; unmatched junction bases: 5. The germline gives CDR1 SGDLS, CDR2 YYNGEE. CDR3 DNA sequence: TGTGCCAGCAGCGTAGGAGGGGGCCTAACCTACGAGCAGTACTTC. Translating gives CASSVGGGLTYEQYF.

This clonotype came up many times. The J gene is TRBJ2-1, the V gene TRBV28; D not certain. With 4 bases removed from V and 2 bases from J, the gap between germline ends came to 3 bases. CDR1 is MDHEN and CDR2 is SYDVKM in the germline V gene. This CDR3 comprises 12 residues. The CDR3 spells CASSSTYNEQFF. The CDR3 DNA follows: TGTGCCAGCAGTTCGACCTACAATGAGCAGTTCTTC.

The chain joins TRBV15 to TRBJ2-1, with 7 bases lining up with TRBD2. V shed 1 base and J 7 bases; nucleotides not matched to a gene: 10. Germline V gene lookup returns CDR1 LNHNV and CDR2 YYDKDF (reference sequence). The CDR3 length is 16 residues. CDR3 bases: TGTGCCACCAGCAGAGGTCTAGCGGTCGAGGGGAATGAGCAGTTCTTC. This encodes CATSRGLAVEGNEQFF.

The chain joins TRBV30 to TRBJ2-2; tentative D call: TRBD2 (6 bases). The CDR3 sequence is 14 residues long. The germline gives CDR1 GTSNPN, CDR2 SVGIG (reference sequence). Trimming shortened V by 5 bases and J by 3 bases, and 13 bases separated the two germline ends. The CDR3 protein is CAWREIPYTGELFF. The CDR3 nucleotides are TGTGCCTGGCGGGAGATCCCATACACCGGGGAGCTGTTTTTT.

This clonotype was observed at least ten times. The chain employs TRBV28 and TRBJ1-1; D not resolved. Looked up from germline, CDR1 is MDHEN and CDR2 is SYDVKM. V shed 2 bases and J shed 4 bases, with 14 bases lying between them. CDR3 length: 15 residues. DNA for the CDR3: TGTGCCAGCAGTTTAAAGAGTTGGTCGGCCACTGAAGCTTTCTTT. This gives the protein CASSLKSWSATEAFF.

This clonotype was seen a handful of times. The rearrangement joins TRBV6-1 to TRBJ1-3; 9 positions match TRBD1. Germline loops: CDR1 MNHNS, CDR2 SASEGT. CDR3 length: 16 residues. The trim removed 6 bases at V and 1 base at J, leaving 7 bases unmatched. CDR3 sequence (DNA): TGTGCCAGCAGACCCGGGACAGGGTTTTCTGGAAACACCATATATTTT. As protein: CASRPGTGFSGNTIYF.

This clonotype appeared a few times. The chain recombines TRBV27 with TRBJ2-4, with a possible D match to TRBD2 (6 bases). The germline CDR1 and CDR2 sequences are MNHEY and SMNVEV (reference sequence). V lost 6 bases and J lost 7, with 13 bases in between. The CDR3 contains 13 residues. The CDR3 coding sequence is TGTGCCAGCAGCCCCGGGGGTGGTAACATTCAGTACTTC. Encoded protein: CASSPGGGNIQYF.

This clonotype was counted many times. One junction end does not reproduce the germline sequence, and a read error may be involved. The CDR3 DNA reads TGTGCCAGCACCCTAACTCGGAACCAGGAGACCCAGTACTTC. Protein product: CASTLTRNQETQYF. The chain uses TRBV7-2 and TRBJ2-5, with D unresolved. Germline assignment: CDR1 SGHTA and CDR2 FQGNSA. CDR3 length equals 14 residues. The full variable domain, rest sourced from reference TRBV7-2 and TRBJ2-5, is GAGVSQSPSNKVTEKGKDVELRCDPISGHTALYWYRQSLGQGLEFLIYFQGNSAPDKSGLPSDRFSAERTGGSVSTLTIQRTQQEDSAVYLCASTLTRNQETQYFGPGTRLLVL.

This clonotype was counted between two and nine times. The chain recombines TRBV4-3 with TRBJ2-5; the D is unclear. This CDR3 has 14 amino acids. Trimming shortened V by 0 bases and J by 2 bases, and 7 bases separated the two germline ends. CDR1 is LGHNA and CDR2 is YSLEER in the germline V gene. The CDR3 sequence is CASSQDVGQETQYF. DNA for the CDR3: TGCGCCAGCAGCCAAGATGTGGGGCAAGAGACCCAGTACTTC.

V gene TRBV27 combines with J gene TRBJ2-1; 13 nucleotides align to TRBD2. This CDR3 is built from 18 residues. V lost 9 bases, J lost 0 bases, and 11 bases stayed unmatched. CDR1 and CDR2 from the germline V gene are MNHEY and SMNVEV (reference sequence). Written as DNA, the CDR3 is TGTGCCAGTCACGGCGGACTAGCGGGAGAAAGCTCCTACAATGAGCAGTTCTTC. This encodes CASHGGLAGESSYNEQFF.

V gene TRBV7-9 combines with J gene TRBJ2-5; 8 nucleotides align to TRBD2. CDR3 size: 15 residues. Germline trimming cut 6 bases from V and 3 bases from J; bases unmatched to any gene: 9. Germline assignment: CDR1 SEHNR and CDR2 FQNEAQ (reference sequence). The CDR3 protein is CASSPRLAHEETQYF. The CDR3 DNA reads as TGTGCCAGCAGTCCTAGACTAGCGCATGAAGAGACCCAGTACTTC.

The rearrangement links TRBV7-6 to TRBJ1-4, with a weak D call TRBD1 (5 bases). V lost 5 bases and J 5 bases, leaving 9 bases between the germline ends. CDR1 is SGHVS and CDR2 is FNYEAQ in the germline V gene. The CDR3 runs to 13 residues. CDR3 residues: CASSRDPNEKLFF. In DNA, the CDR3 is TGTGCCAGCAGCCGGGACCCAAATGAAAAACTGTTTTTT.

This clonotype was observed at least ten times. CDR3 protein: CASSYRWITDTQYF. CDR3 in DNA: TGCGCCAGCAGCTACCGCTGGATCACAGATACGCAGTATTTT. This chain joins TRBV5-1 and TRBJ2-3; D remains unclear. Between the trimmed V and J ends, which lost 3 bases and 2 bases, there was a span of 10 bases. The CDR3 consists of 14 residues. Germline assignment: CDR1 SGHRS and CDR2 YFSETQ.

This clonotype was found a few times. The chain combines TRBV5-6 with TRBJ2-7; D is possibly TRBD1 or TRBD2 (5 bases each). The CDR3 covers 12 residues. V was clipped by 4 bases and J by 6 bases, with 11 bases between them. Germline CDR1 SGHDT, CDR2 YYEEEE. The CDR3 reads CASSTGLGEQYF. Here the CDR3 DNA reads TGTGCCAGCAGCACAGGACTCGGCGAGCAGTACTTC.

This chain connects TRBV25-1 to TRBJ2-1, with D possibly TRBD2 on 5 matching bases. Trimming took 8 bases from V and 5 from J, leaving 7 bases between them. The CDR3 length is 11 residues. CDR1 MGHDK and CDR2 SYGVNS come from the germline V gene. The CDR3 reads CASHGDNEQFF. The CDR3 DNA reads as TGTGCCAGCCACGGGGACAATGAGCAGTTCTTC.

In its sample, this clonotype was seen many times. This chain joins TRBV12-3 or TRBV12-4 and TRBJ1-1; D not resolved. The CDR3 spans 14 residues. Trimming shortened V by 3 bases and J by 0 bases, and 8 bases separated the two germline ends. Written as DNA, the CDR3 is TGTGCCAGCAGTTTTACGGCAGTGAACACTGAAGCTTTCTTT. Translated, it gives CASSFTAVNTEAFF.

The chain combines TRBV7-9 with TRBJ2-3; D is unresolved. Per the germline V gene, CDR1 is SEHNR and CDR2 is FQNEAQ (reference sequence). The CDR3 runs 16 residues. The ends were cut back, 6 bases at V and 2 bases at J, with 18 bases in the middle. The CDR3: CASSLELGEATDTQYF. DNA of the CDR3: TGTGCCAGCAGTCTAGAATTGGGTGAAGCCACAGATACGCAGTATTTT.

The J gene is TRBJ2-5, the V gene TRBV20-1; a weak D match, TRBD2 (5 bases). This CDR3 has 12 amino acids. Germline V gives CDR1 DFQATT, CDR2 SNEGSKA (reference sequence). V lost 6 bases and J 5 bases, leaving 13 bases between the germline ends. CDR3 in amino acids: CSAQGSDETQYF. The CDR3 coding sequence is TGCAGTGCCCAAGGGAGTGACGAGACCCAGTACTTC.

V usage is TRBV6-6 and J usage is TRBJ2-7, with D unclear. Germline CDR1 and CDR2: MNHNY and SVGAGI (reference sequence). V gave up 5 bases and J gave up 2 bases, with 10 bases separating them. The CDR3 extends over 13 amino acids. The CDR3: CASSLDLTYEQYF. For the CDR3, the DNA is TGTGCCAGCAGTCTGGACCTTACCTACGAGCAGTACTTC.

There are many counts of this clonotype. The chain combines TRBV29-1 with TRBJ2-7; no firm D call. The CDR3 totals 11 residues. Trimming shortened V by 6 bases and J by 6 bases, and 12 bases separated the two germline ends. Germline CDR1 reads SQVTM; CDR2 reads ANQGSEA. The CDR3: CSVALGREQYF. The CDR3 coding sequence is TGCAGCGTAGCCTTAGGCCGCGAGCAGTACTTC.

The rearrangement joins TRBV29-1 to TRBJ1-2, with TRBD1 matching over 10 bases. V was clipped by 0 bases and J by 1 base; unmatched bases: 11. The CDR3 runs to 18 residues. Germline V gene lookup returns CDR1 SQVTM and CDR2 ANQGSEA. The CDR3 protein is CSVEDFIGTGEVNYGYTF. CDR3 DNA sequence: TGCAGCGTTGAAGATTTTATTGGGACAGGGGAGGTTAACTATGGCTACACCTTC.

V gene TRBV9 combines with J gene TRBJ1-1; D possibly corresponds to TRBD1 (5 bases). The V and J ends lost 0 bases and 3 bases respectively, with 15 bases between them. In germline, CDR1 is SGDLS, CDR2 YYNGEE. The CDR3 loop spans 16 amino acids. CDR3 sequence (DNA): TGTGCCAGCAGCGTAGATGGGGGAGGGTTGGACACTGAAGCTTTCTTT. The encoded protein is CASSVDGGGLDTEAFF.

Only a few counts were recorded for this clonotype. In nucleotides, the CDR3 is TGTGCCAGCTCACCAAGAGGGGGTGAGCAGTTCTTC. It codes for CASSPRGGEQFF. The V and J genes are TRBV18 and TRBJ2-1, with a possible D match to TRBD1 (6 bases). Trimming cost V 2 bases and J 9 bases, with 8 bases left between them. The CDR3 sequence is 12 residues long. Germline V lookup: CDR1 KGHSH, CDR2 LQKENI.

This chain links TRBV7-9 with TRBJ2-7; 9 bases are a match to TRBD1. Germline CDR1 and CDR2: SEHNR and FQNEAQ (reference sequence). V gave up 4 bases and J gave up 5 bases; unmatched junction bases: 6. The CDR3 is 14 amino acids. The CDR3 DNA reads TGTGCCAGCAGCTCCCGGACAGGGGCCAACGAGCAGTACTTC. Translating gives CASSSRTGANEQYF.

CDR3 sequence: CASSEYFSDSSDTEAFF. CDR3 DNA: TGTGCCAGCAGTGAATATTTCTCGGACTCCTCTGACACTGAAGCTTTCTTT. V gene TRBV25-1 combines with J gene TRBJ1-1, with D hard to call. Trimming cost V 0 bases and J 3 bases, with 17 bases left between them. This CDR3 has 17 residues. Germline values: CDR1 MGHDK, CDR2 SYGVNS.